This T cell receptor beta chain was recovered during a study of blood T cells in healthy people across ages. The authors ran a second PCR of about 7 to 11 cycles using a sample-barcoded 5' primer and a J-beta primer mix. TCRdb analysed the 5' RACE reads with MiXCR anew, one entry per CDR3 protein. The table includes 800,000 to 1,300,000 distinct CDR3 sequences, about 23% detected once. The study, taken as a whole, reports: For the donors, CMV status was unknown and possibly confounded expanded clonotype changes. Diversity of TCR beta per million T cells declined in a roughly linear way with age.

Samples each yielded at least 6 micrograms of total RNA. A note on this clonotype: No antigen is known for it.

With 2 bases removed from V and 1 base from J, the gap between germline ends came to 14 bases. The CDR3 has 16 residues. Germline V gene lookup returns CDR1 SGHRS and CDR2 YFSETQ. These data also formed part of another study, on T cells of mothers and their children.

Specimen: blood. The origin of this receptor is a girl aged 2 to 10 in good health. The V gene is TRBV5-1, the J gene TRBJ2-3, with D perhaps matching TRBD1 (6 bases). CDR3 residues: CASSFKGRTGTDTQYF. The CDR3 DNA follows: TGCGCCAGCAGCTTTAAGGGGCGGACAGGCACAGATACGCAGTATTTT.